This TCR beta chain was found in a study of blood T cell repertoires in COVID-19. In the study overall: Acute-phase and convalescent COVID-19 samples originated in the United States, Italy and Spain. PBMCs, B-cell-depleted T cells, or T cells were the source of the cDNA or gDNA that made up the material.

The V gene's germline CDR1 is GTSNPN and CDR2 SVGIG (reference sequence). Trimming at V came to 1 base and at J to 6 bases, leaving 13 bases not matched to a gene. CDR3 length: 17 residues. Original methodology: How many nucleated cells were present was estimated from reference gene primer amplification. Sequenced by immunoSEQ multiplex PCR; TCRdb stores in-frame clones only, minus some. The DNA gave D and trimming, while V, J and clone size come from that table. The sample lists fewer than 90,000 clones; roughly 80% were seen once. Material for sequencing was peripheral blood. This chain links TRBV30 with TRBJ1-2; 11 bases align to TRBD1. This receptor was identified in a man aged 50 to 59 with acute or convalescent COVID-19. The CDR3 reads CAWSGPGGTGGLDGYTF. As DNA, the CDR3 is TGTGCCTGGAGTGGGCCCGGAGGGACAGGGGGTTTGGATGGCTACACCTTC. The variable domain in full, completed from reference TRBV30 and TRBJ1-2, reads SQTIHQWPATLVQPVGSPLSLECTVEGTSNPNLYWYRQAAGRGLQLLFYSVGIGQISSEVPQNLSASRPQDRQFILSSKKLLLSDSGFYLCAWSGPGGTGGLDGYTFGSGTRLTVV.